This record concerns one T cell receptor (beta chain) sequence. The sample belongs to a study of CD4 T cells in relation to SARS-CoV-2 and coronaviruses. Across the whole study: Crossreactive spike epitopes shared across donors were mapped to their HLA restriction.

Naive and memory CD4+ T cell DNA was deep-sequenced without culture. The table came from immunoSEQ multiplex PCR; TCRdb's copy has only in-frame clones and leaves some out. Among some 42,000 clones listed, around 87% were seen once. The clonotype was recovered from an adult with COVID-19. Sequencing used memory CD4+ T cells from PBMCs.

The CDR3 reads CASSQSRGAGGLAIEQYF. The CDR3 DNA reads TGTGCCAGCAGCCAATCCCGGGGGGCCGGAGGACTAGCGATCGAGCAGTACTTC. This chain uses TRBV4-2 with TRBJ2-7; 9 bases are shared with TRBD2. The CDR3 totals 18 residues. In germline, CDR1 is LGHNA, CDR2 YNFKEQ. Unmatched junction bases numbered 17, after V lost 2 bases and J lost 6 bases.